A selection of T cell receptor beta chains follows, all from one sample in a study of shared clonotypes between healthy human individuals. Measured with immunoSEQ multiplex PCR; TCRdb has only the in-frame clones, and not every one. The data show some 2,500,000 clones, with roughly 90% seen just once and about 0.41% held by the top ten. Sequencing was carried out using naive CD4+ T cells from PBMCs. These receptors originate from a man younger than 35 in good health. Some clones in this sample may be carry-over from other donors' samples. Each CDR3 is given with its conserved first and last residue. The D gene is left open where the match is weak. Only part of the rows carry a size: once, few, many, or a class if the clone is expanded.

V gene,D gene,J gene,clone size,CDR3 DNA,CDR3 protein
TRBV5-1,NA,TRBJ2-2,NA,TGCGCCAGCAGCTTGGGGGGCAGGGCCGGGGAGCTGTTTTTT,CASSLGGRAGELFF
TRBV7-2,TRBD1,TRBJ2-2,once,TGTGCCAGCAGACCAGACCCCTTGCAGGGGGCCGGGGAGCTGTTTTTT,CASRPDPLQGAGELFF
TRBV9,NA,TRBJ2-3,NA,TGTGCCAGCAGCGTAGATCCAAGCACAGATACGCAGTATTTT,CASSVDPSTDTQYF
TRBV7-6,TRBD1,TRBJ2-1,NA,TGTGCCAGCAGCTCGGGACAGGGGGCCTACAATGAGCAGTTCTTC,CASSSGQGAYNEQFF
TRBV7-2,NA,TRBJ2-3,NA,TGTGCCAGTCGGGCGACAGATACGCAGTATTTT,CASRATDTQYF
TRBV9,TRBD2,TRBJ2-7,NA,TGTGCCAGCAGCGCCGACCCGACTAGCGGGAGATCCGAGCAGTACTTC,CASSADPTSGRSEQYF
TRBV19,TRBD1,TRBJ1-1,NA,TGTGCCAGTAGCATGAGGGACAGGGTGTCTGAAGCTTTCTTT,CASSMRDRVSEAFF
TRBV28,TRBD2,TRBJ2-1,NA,TGTGCCAGCAGTTTAAAACTAGCGGGAGGGGAGCAGTTCTTC,CASSLKLAGGEQFF
TRBV10-1,NA,TRBJ1-2,NA,TGCGCCAGCGGGACCGACGGGGCCTATGGCTACACCTTC,CASGTDGAYGYTF
TRBV7-9,TRBD1,TRBJ1-2,NA,TGTGCCAGCAGCCAGGGACAGAATTATGGCTACACCTTC,CASSQGQNYGYTF
TRBV5-6,TRBD1,TRBJ1-4,NA,TGTGCCAGCAGCTTCACAGGGGGCCCTACTAATGAAAAACTGTTTTTT,CASSFTGGPTNEKLFF
TRBV7-9,NA,TRBJ2-7,NA,TGTGCCAGCAGCCCAAATTCAGGGTCCTACGAGCAGTACTTC,CASSPNSGSYEQYF
TRBV6-1,NA,TRBJ1-3,NA,TGTGCCAGCAGTGAATGGGGGACTGGAAACACCATATATTTT,CASSEWGTGNTIYF
TRBV9,TRBD2,TRBJ2-1,once,TGTGCCAGCAGCCTCCTTGGACTAGCGGTCTACAATGAGCAGTTCTTC,CASSLLGLAVYNEQFF
TRBV7-8,TRBD1,TRBJ2-7,NA,TGTGCCAGCAGCTTAGAGGTGGGACAGTACTACGAGCAGTACTTC,CASSLEVGQYYEQYF
TRBV6-5,NA,TRBJ2-7,NA,TGTGCCAGCAGTTACTCGTCGCGGGCTGCTTTCTACGAGCAGTACTTC,CASSYSSRAAFYEQYF
TRBV18,NA,TRBJ1-5,NA,TGTGCCAGCTCACCAGGGAATCAGCCCCAGCATTTT,CASSPGNQPQHF
TRBV5-4,TRBD2,TRBJ2-3,NA,TGTGCCAGCAGCCCTGTGGGAGGGCCGGGCGTCCTTACGCAGTATTTT,CASSPVGGPGVLTQYF
TRBV11-2,NA,TRBJ2-5,NA,TGTGCCAGCAGCTTATTCCAGGTTGAGACCCAGTACTTC,CASSLFQVETQYF
TRBV6-7,NA,TRBJ2-7,NA,TGTGCCAGCAGTTGTCCGGGTCCGAGGGACTACGAGCAGTACTTC,CASSCPGPRDYEQYF
TRBV4-3,NA,TRBJ1-1,NA,TGCGCCAGCAGCCAAAGATTACAGGAAAACGCTGAAGCTTTCTTT,CASSQRLQENAEAFF